A single T cell receptor (beta chain) is shown here with its context. Its antigen specificity is not known. No much larger clonotype is one base removed from it; base qualities were not supplied. The sample is drawn from a study of blood T cells in healthy people across ages (dated by TCRdb to between 2014 and 2017). About the full investigation: Template switching captured roughly one uniquely barcoded TCR beta cDNA molecule per two T cells in model experiments. The study analyzed two additional independent replicas of 1 million unique cDNA reads from the same blood draw for two donors, one aged 18 to 30 and one aged 80 or older. Using deep sequencing normalized with unique cDNA molecular identifiers, the study measured how TCR beta repertoire diversity changes with age. Donors were grouped into four age groups: young (average approximately 15 years), middle-aged (about 40), aged (approximately 58) and long-lived (about 89). Donors of different ages were randomly distributed across sequencing lanes to avoid experimental bias. What the authors observed across the whole study: Bulk unsorted PBMC profiling prevented conclusive comparison of naive and antigen-experienced compartments. Total diversity estimates from one million sequenced T cells were considered lower bounds and underestimates. Compared with the aged group, the long-lived group had more naive CD4+ T cells, fewer expanded clones and increased TCR diversity, a pattern suggesting age selection. Observed TCR beta diversity per million T cells fell roughly linearly with age, and a significant reduction was already apparent by age around 44. Because the CMV infection status of the donors was unknown, age-related changes in expanded clonotypes may potentially have been confounded. Observed TCR beta diversity correlated strongly with the percentage of naive T cells measured by flow cytometry.

Systemically healthy Caucasian individuals from Russia, 39 in total and aged roughly 6 to 100 years, were included as donors. Around 9.7 milliliters of peripheral blood were collected from each donor into EDTA-treated Vacutainer tubes. Ficoll-Paque density-gradient centrifugation was used to isolate PBMCs, with at least 6 million obtained per sample. Total RNA, at least 6 micrograms per sample, was extracted from PBMCs with Trizol reagent. Naive CD45RAhigh/CD27high T cell percentages were measured by flow cytometry on a PBMC aliquot from every donor. The library was built by means of 5' RACE. The reads were generated on an Illumina HiSeq 2500. A second PCR of about 6 to 11 cycles was run with a J-beta primer mix and a sample-barcoded 5' primer. A unique molecular identifier was introduced onto each TCR beta cDNA molecule by a template-switch 5' adaptor carrying 12 random nucleotides. At least 2.5 million CDR3-containing paired-end reads were obtained from each sample. First-strand cDNA synthesis was performed from all RNA using the Mint cDNA synthesis kit, with priming by a TRBC-specific oligonucleotide. Following uracil-DNA glycosylase treatment, a first 18-cycle PCR with universal primers M1SS and BC2_uni_R was performed on all cDNA. Per the source publication's procedure: For normalization, 1 million high-quality reads, each with a distinct molecular identifier, were randomly selected from each sample. Reads sharing molecular identifiers were discarded rather than binned into consensus sequences. MiTCR, with a Q25 quality threshold and the strictest error-elimination algorithm, was used for CDR3 identification, clonotype clustering and error correction. A nonparametric unseen species model with Euler transformation was used to estimate lower-bound total TCR beta diversity. TCRdb ran its own pipeline on the public reads, namely fastp trimming at Q25 and MiXCR clone calling, and kept in-frame beta chains. A single entry per CDR3 protein holds the most common genes and DNA from its merged rows. These V and J calls are TCRdb output, not the study's own analysis. The sample data list 790,000 or so distinct CDR3 sequences, and 46% of these were observed just once. The top ten hold approximately 18% of the sample.

The CDR3 measures 16 amino acids from cysteine to phenylalanine. The DNA shown is the 48-base CDR3, in frame from base 1. Germline trimming amounts to 6 bases on V and 8 bases on J, with 12 as the count of junction bases outside the gene matches. In this chain, TRBV12-3 or TRBV12-4 is recombined with TRBJ2-1; 11 junctional bases match TRBD2. This clonotype originated in a man older than 75 in good health. What was sequenced was blood. The nucleotide sequence reads TGTGCCAGCAGCCCCGGTGATAGCGGGAGGGGGTATGAGCAGTTCTTC. Its product reads: CASSPGDSGRGYEQFF.